This T cell receptor beta chain is from a study of blood T cell repertoires in COVID-19 (dated by TCRdb to 2020 to 2021). Turning to the overall study: The collaborator samples originated in the United States, Italy and Spain and spanned the acute and convalescent phases of COVID-19. The prospective study material was composed of cDNA or gDNA derived from T cells, B-cell-depleted T cells, or PBMCs. The dataset comprised deeply sampled blood TCRbeta repertoires from subjects exposed to, actively infected with, or recovered from COVID-19. The repertoires were released in a freely available public database meant as a resource for research on the immune response to SARS-CoV-2. The samples were drawn from two sources: the first 160 participants of the ongoing ImmuneRACE study, and 950 to 1,500 subjects contributed by 6 global collaborators. A de-identified subject ID, COVID-19 status, age in years and sex were almost always included in the sample metadata. Where available, HLA class I and class II types were taken from metadata supplied by the sample provider and were not determined by assay-based typing. Beyond this particular receptor, the publication reports: The quantity of clinical and demographic metadata differed by source and by participant and was supplied without curation.

Each collaborating institution followed its own protocols to collect whole blood in K2EDTA tubes. For TCRbeta analysis, collaborators shipped samples in one of three forms: frozen whole blood, isolated PBMCs, or DNA extracted from either of those sample types. TCRbeta CDR3 regions were amplified from genomic DNA using the immunoSEQ Assay, a bias-controlled multiplex PCR. The authors' analysis ran thus. The number of nucleated cells in each sample was estimated by amplification of reference gene primers within the assay. To quantify the absolute abundance of each unique TCRbeta CDR3 rearrangement, sequence reads were collapsed and filtered. For each sample, productive Simpson clonality was calculated as the square root of Simpson's diversity index across productive rearrangements. Imported from immuneACCESS, the table was reduced by TCRdb to in-frame sequences with V and J called. These copies leave out some clones; in studies compared against another copy, an unresolved V gene accounts for under half, and the cause of the remainder is not known. V and J calls and clone size follow that table, whereas D and trimming were derived from the DNA. Here the sample has tens of thousands of clones; 86% occur a single time. The top ten constitute over 3.5% of the sample.

On this clone: Its binding antigen is unknown. The input lacks base qualities; no much larger clone sits a single base away.

The V and J ends are trimmed by 4 bases and 6 bases, leaving 12 bases between them. The CDR3 has 14 amino acids, counting the end cysteine and phenylalanine. Only the CDR3 part of the read is kept: 42 bases, read in frame from the first base. Via the germline V gene (reference sequence), CDR1 is MNHEY and CDR2 SMNVEV. The specimen was peripheral blood. The chain employs TRBV27 and TRBJ2-2; matching of 6 bases hints at TRBD1 as the D gene. This clonotype originated in an elderly man with active COVID-19. The CDR3: CASSSTGFAGELFF. Here is the DNA: TGTGCCAGCAGTTCCACAGGGTTTGCCGGGGAGCTGTTTTTT.